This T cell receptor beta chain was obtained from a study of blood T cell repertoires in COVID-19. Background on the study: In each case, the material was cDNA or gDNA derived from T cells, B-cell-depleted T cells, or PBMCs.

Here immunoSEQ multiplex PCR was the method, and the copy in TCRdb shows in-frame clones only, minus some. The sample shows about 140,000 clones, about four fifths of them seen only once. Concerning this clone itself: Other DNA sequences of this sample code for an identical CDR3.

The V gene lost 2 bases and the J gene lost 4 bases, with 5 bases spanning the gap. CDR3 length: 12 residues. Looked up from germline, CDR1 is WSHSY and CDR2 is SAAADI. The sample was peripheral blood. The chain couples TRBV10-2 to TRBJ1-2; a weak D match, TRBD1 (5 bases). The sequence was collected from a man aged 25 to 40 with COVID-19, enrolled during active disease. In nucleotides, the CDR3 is TGCGCCAGCAGTGAGCAGGGCTATGGCTACACCTTC. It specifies CASSEQGYGYTF.